This T cell receptor (beta chain) appears in the sequencing data of a study of cytomegalovirus exposure and HLA in healthy donors. Study results and limitations: TCR beta chains numbering about 160 were designated cytomegalovirus-associated.

Use of 60 Vbeta and 13 Jbeta primers characterized the PCR. Generated by immunoSEQ multiplex PCR, the TCRdb table keeps only in-frame clones and is missing some. The repertoire table contains about 120,000 clones. Germline assignment: CDR1 MGHRA and CDR2 YSYEKL. Trimming shortened V by 2 bases and J by 8 bases, and 9 bases separated the two germline ends. There are 13 residues in the CDR3. Note on this clone: The antigen remains unidentified.

The chain couples TRBV4-1 to TRBJ1-4; D not certain. This TCR was recovered from a man younger than 35 in good health and CMV-seronegative. Source material: PBMCs. The CDR3 nucleotides are TGCGCCAGCAGCCAATCCGTCTCCGAAAAACTGTTTTTT. Protein product: CASSQSVSEKLFF.